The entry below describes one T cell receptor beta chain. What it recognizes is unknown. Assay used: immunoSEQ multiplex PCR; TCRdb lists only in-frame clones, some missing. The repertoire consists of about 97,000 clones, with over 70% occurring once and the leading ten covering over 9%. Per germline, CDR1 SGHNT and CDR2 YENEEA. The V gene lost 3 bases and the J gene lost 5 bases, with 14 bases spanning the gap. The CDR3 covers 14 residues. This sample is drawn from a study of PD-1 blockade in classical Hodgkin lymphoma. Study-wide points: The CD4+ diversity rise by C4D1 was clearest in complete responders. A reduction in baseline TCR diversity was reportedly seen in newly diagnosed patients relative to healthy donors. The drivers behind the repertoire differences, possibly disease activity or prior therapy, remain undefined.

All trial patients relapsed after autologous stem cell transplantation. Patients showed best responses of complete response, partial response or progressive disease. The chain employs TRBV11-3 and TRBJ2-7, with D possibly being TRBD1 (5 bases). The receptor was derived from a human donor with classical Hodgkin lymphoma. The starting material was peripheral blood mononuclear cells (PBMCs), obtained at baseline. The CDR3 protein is CASSLGPSGHEQYF. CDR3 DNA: TGTGCCAGCAGCTTGGGGCCTAGTGGCCACGAGCAGTACTTC.